These 20 T cell receptor beta chains originate from one sample sequenced in a study of T cell responses to AZD1222 COVID-19 vaccine. The table came from immunoSEQ multiplex PCR; TCRdb's copy has only in-frame clones and leaves some out. The sample consists of 150,000 to 250,000 clones, approximately 94% of them appearing once. The sample here was peripheral blood, taken 28 days after the second AZD1222 dose. The origin of the receptors is an adult who received the AZD1222 COVID-19 vaccine.

The chain recombines TRBV5-6 with TRBJ1-1; possibly TRBD1 for D (6 bases). Germline-derived CDR1 and CDR2 are SGHDT and YYEEEE. V was shortened by 6 bases and J by 1 base, with 25 bases between the two germline ends. There are 18 residues in the CDR3. The CDR3 loop is CASTLLGGGSFQNTEAFF. The DNA for the CDR3 is TGTGCCAGCACCTTATTGGGAGGGGGATCCTTTCAGAACACTGAAGCTTTCTTT.

The chain has TRBV6-1 and TRBJ2-7; D uncertain. The V gene lost 0 bases and the J gene lost 7 bases, with 13 bases spanning the gap. The CDR3 extends over 14 amino acids. Germline V gene data show CDR1 as MNHNS and CDR2 as SASEGT. In DNA form, the CDR3 reads TGTGCCAGCAGTGAAGCAGGCCATCCTCCGGAGCAGTACTTC. Amino acid sequence: CASSEAGHPPEQYF.

This chain uses TRBV5-5 with TRBJ1-1, with a weak D call TRBD1 (5 bases). The V gene lost 0 bases and the J gene lost 3 bases, with 27 bases spanning the gap. The CDR3 runs to 20 residues. Germline assignment: CDR1 SGHKS and CDR2 YYEKEE (reference sequence). In DNA form, the CDR3 reads TGTGCCAGCAGCTTGGGGTTCCCCGGGACTCATTATAGGTCGGACACTGAAGCTTTCTTT. As protein: CASSLGFPGTHYRSDTEAFF.

The chain links TRBV7-9 to TRBJ1-1; D is ambiguous. The CDR3 sequence is 14 residues long. Trimming removed 2 bases from V and 0 bases from J, with 7 bases in between. The germline V gene has CDR1 SEHNR and CDR2 FQNEAQ (reference sequence). The CDR3 nucleotides are TGTGCCAGCAGCTTAAAGAGGATGAACACTGAAGCTTTCTTT. Its protein product is CASSLKRMNTEAFF.

The chain uses TRBV2 and TRBJ1-2, with 7 bases aligning to TRBD1. The CDR3 is 11 residues long. The germline V gene has CDR1 SNHLY and CDR2 FYNNEI. Trimming at V came to 8 bases and at J to 3 bases, leaving 0 bases not matched to a gene. For the CDR3, the DNA is TGTGCCAGCGGGACAGACTATGGCTACACCTTC. Protein product: CASGTDYGYTF.

The chain couples TRBV6-5 to TRBJ1-1; D is perhaps TRBD1 (5 bases). Germline loops: CDR1 MNHEY, CDR2 SVGAGI. Trimming left V 2 bases short and J 2 bases short, with 9 bases between. This CDR3 is 14 amino acids long. CDR3 in amino acids: CASSYLTENTEAFF. The CDR3 DNA reads TGTGCCAGCAGTTACCTGACAGAAAACACTGAAGCTTTCTTT.

The gene calls are TRBV4-1 and TRBJ1-1; D unclear. There are 15 residues in the CDR3. V lost 1 base and J 0 bases, leaving 9 bases between the germline ends. CDR1 is MGHRA and CDR2 is YSYEKL in the germline V gene. CDR3 nucleotides: TGCGCCAGCAGCCAAGGAGGCAGGATGAACACTGAAGCTTTCTTT. Translating it yields CASSQGGRMNTEAFF.

V and J are TRBV30 and TRBJ1-5; TRBD1 matches 9 bases. Germline assignment: CDR1 GTSNPN and CDR2 SVGIG (reference sequence). The J segment lost 1 base and the V segment lost 2 bases, leaving 9 bases of the junction unmatched. The CDR3 extends over 17 amino acids. CDR3 sequence (DNA): TGTGCCTGGAGTCCGGACAGGGGAAGTGGGAGCAATCAGCCCCAGCATTTT. This encodes CAWSPDRGSGSNQPQHF.

The chain couples TRBV18 to TRBJ2-5, with 8 bases that match TRBD1. This CDR3 has 17 amino acids. V was clipped by 2 bases and J by 5 bases; unmatched bases: 13. The germline V gene has CDR1 KGHSH and CDR2 LQKENI. CDR3 protein: CASSPGQGMNMMETQYF. DNA of the CDR3: TGTGCCAGCTCACCAGGACAGGGAATGAATATGATGGAGACCCAGTACTTC.

Concerning this clone: One end of the junction varies from germline; a read error may be responsible. The V call is TRBV19, the J call TRBJ1-2; D is ambiguous. From germline, CDR1 is LNHDA and CDR2 SQIVND (reference sequence). The CDR3 totals 13 residues. The CDR3 coding sequence is TGTGCCAGTAGTATTTCCCCTTGGACCCTTAAGGGCTTC. It yields the protein CASSISPWTLKGF.

The V and J genes are TRBV28 and TRBJ2-2; D is unresolved. The V gene's germline CDR1 is MDHEN and CDR2 SYDVKM. V gave up 6 bases and J gave up 8 bases, with 10 bases separating them. The CDR3 runs to 12 residues. CDR3 nucleotide sequence: TGTGCCAGCAGCCGCTCCGGTGGGGAGCTGTTTTTT. This encodes CASSRSGGELFF.

The CDR3 DNA reads TGTGCCAGCAGCCAAAACATCGTGTTCGGAAACACCATATATTTT. It encodes CASSQNIVFGNTIYF. The rearrangement joins TRBV3-1 (or the pseudogene TRBV3-2) to TRBJ1-3, with unresolved D. Germline V gene lookup returns CDR1 LGHDT and CDR2 YNNKEL (reference sequence). V was clipped by 2 bases and J by 4 bases, with 12 bases between them. The CDR3 totals 15 residues.

The DNA of the CDR3 is TGTGCCAGCAGTTACTCGAGAGGAAAAGGGACCGGGGAGCTGTTTTTT. Translating it yields CASSYSRGKGTGELFF. The chain recombines TRBV6-5 with TRBJ2-2; D is unclear. Germline values: CDR1 MNHEY, CDR2 SVGAGI. This CDR3 comprises 16 residues. V shed 0 bases and J shed 5 bases, with 13 bases lying between them.

This sequence joins TRBV5-8 and TRBJ1-4, with D possibly TRBD1 on 6 matching bases. The V gene lost 4 bases and the J gene lost 8 bases, with 21 bases spanning the gap. Germline V gene data show CDR1 as SGHTS and CDR2 as YDEGEE. This CDR3 is built from 16 residues. The CDR3 sequence: CASSRWDVRGAEKLFF. The CDR3 coding sequence is TGTGCCAGCAGCCGGTGGGACGTTCGGGGGGCCGAAAAACTGTTTTTT.

The CDR3 sequence: CASRFHETEAFF. The CDR3 DNA reads TGTGCCAGCAGATTTCATGAGACTGAAGCTTTCTTT. J is TRBJ1-1 and V is TRBV12-3 or TRBV12-4; no clear D. V lost 6 bases, J lost 5 bases, and 10 bases lay in between. The CDR3 totals 12 residues.

V and J are TRBV12-1 and TRBJ1-2; the D call in the table, TRBD1, was not verified against the DNA. TRBV12-1 constitutes a pseudogene. The CDR3 sequence is 18 residues long. The CDR3 DNA reads as TGTGCCAGCAGCTTTGCGCACAGGGGTAAGGGAGCTAACTATGGCTACACCTTC. Translation: CASSFAHRGKGANYGYTF.

This chain joins TRBV10-3 and TRBJ1-5; no reliable D call. Deletions cut 3 bases from V and 0 bases from J, with 6 bases between. Germline assignment: CDR1 ENHRY and CDR2 SYGVKD. CDR3 length: 14 amino acids. The CDR3 region has the DNA TGTGCCATCAGTGACACGGATAGCAATCAGCCCCAGCATTTT. Amino acid sequence: CAISDTDSNQPQHF.

The sample holds a few counts of this clone. The chain uses TRBV30 and TRBJ1-1, with D possibly being TRBD1 (6 bases). This CDR3 has 16 residues. Germline V gene sequence: CDR1 GTSNPN, CDR2 SVGIG (reference sequence). The V and J ends lost 1 base and 3 bases respectively, with 18 bases between them. CDR3 nucleotides: TGTGCCTGGAGTGGGGGGAGGGACAAAGGAGACACTGAAGCTTTCTTT. It specifies CAWSGGRDKGDTEAFF.

This chain links TRBV28 with TRBJ1-5, with D perhaps matching TRBD1 (6 bases). This CDR3 spans 14 amino acids. The V gene's germline CDR1 is MDHEN and CDR2 SYDVKM. The V end was cut by 2 bases, the J end by 7 bases, with 12 bases between. The CDR3 reads CASSLTGAGQPQHF. The CDR3 region has the DNA TGTGCCAGCAGTTTAACGGGGGCAGGGCAGCCCCAGCATTTT.

V gene TRBV7-9 combines with J gene TRBJ2-1; D is unclear. The germline gives CDR1 SEHNR, CDR2 FQNEAQ (reference sequence). Trimming removed 5 bases from V and 10 bases from J, with 15 bases in between. The CDR3 has 13 amino acids. CDR3 amino acids: CASSQEWEGEQFF. CDR3 in DNA: TGTGCCAGCAGCCAAGAGTGGGAAGGGGAGCAGTTCTTC.